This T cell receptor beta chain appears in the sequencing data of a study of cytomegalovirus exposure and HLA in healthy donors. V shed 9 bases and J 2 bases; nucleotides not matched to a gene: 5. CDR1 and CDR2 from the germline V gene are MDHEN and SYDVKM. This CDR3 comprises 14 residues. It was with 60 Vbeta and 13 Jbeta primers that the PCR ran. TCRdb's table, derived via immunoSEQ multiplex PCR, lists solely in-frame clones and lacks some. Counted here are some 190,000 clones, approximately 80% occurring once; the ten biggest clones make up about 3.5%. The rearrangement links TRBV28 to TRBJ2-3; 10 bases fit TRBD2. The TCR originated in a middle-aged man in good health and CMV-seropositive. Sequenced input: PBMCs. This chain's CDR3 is CASRAGGNTDTQYF. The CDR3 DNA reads TGTGCCAGTCGAGCGGGAGGGAACACAGATACGCAGTATTTT.